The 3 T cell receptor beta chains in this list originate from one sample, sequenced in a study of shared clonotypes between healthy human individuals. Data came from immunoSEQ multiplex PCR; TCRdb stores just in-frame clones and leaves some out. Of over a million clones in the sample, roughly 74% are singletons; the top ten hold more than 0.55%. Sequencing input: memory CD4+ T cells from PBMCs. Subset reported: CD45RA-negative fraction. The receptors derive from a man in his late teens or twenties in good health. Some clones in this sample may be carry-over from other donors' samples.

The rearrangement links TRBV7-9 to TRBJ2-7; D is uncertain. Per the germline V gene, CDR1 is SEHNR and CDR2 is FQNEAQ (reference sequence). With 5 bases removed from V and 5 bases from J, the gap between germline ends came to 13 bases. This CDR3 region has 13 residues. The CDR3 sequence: CASSPGTAHEQYF. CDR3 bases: TGTGCCAGCAGCCCAGGAACAGCTCACGAGCAGTACTTC.

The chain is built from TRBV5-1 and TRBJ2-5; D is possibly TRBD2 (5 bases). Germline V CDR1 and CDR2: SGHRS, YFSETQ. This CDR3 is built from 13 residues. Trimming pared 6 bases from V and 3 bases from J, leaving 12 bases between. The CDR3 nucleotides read TGCGCCAGCAACCGAGCGGCTGAAGAGACCCAGTACTTC. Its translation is CASNRAAEETQYF. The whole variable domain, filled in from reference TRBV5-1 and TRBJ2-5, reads KAGVTQTPRYLIKTRGQQVTLSCSPISGHRSVSWYQQTPGQGLQFLFEYFSETQRNKGNFPGRFSGRQFSNSRSEMNVSTLELGDSALYLCASNRAAEETQYFGPGTRLLVL.

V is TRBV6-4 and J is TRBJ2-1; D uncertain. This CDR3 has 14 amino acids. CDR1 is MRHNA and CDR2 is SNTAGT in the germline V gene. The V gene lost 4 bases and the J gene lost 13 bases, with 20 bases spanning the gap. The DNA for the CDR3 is TGTGCCAGCAGTGCCTCGTTAATTAGCTATCGCCAGTTCTTC. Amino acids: CASSASLISYRQFF.